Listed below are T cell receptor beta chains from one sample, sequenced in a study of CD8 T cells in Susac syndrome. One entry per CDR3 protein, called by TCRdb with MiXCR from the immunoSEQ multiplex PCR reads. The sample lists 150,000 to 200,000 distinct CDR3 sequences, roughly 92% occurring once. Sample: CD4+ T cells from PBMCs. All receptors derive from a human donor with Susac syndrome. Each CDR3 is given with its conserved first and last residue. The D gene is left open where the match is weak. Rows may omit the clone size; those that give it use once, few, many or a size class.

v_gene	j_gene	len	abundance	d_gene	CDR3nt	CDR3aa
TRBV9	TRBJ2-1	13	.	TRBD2	TGTGCCAGCAGCGCTAGCGGGGGGAGGGAGCAGTTCTTC	CASSASGGREQFF
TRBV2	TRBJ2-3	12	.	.	TGTGCCAGCAGACCCGGTTTGAGTACGCAGTATTTT	CASRPGLSTQYF
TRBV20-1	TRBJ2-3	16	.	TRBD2	TGCAGTGCTAGAGATCATCGGGGGGGGCTGGCAGATACGCAGTATTTT	CSARDHRGGLADTQYF
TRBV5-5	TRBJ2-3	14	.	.	TGTGCCAGCAGCTCATCGACAGTCACAGATACGCAGTATTTT	CASSSSTVTDTQYF
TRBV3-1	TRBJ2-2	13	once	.	TGTGCCAGCAGCCACTCGTACACCGGGGAGCTGTTTTTT	CASSHSYTGELFF
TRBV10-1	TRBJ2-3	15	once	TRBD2	TGCGCCAGCAGTGAGAGCGGGGGGGTAAAAGATACGCAGTATTTT	CASSESGGVKDTQYF
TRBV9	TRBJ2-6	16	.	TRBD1	TGTGCCAGCAGCGCTCAGGGGGCGGGAGGGGCCAACGTCCTGACTTTC	CASSAQGAGGANVLTF
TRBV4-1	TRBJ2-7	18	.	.	TGCGCCAGCAGCCAAGTAGCGGTAAAGGCCAAGGGCTCCTACGAGCAGTACTTC	CASSQVAVKAKGSYEQYF
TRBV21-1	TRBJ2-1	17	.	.	TGTGCCAGCTTAGCGGCACCAGGGGGCGAGGGATACAATGAGCAGTTCTTC	CASLAAPGGEGYNEQFF
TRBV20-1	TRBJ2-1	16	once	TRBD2	TGCAGTGCCCCCGTACCAGGAGGGCGGGGGAAGAATGAGCAGTTCTTC	CSAPVPGGRGKNEQFF
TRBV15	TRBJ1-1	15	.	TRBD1	TGTGCCACCAGCCCAGGGGGAATGGGGAACACTGAAGCTTTCTTT	CATSPGGMGNTEAFF
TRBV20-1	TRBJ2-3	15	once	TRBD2	TGCAGTGCTAGAGATGGACTAGCGGGCACAGATACGCAGTATTTT	CSARDGLAGTDTQYF
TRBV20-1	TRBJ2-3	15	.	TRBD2	TGCAGTGCTAGAGTCCCGGGACTAGTTCCAGATACGCAGTATTTT	CSARVPGLVPDTQYF
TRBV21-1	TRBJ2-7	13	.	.	TGTGCCAGCAGAGATTTCGGGGGCTACGAGCAGTACTTC	CASRDFGGYEQYF
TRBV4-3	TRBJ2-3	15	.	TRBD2	TGCGCCAGCAGCCTCGGACTAGCGGGGGTAGATACGCAGTATTTT	CASSLGLAGVDTQYF
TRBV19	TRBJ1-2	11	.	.	TGTGCCAGTAGCCTCACAGGCGGCTACACCTTC	CASSLTGGYTF
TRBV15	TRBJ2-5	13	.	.	TGTGCCACCAGCAGAGGCGGGGTGGAGACCCAGTACTTC	CATSRGGVETQYF
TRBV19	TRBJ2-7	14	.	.	TGTGCCAGTAGTATGGGGGGAAGCTCCTACGAGCAGTACTTC	CASSMGGSSYEQYF